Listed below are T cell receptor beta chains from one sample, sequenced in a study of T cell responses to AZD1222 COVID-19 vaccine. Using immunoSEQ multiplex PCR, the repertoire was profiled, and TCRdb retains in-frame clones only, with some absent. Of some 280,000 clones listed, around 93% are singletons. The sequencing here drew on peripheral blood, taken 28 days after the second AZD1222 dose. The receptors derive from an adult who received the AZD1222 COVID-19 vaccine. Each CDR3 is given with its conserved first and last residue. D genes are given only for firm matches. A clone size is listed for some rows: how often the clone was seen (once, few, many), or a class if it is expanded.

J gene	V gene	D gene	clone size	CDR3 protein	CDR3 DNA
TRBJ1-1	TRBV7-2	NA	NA	CASSSNTFTEAFF	TGTGCCAGCAGCTCAAACACATTCACTGAAGCTTTCTTT
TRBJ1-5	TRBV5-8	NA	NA	CASSSDTTVGYGQPQHF	TGTGCCAGCAGCTCCGATACGACAGTCGGATATGGTCAGCCCCAGCATTTT
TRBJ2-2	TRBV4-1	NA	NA	CASSQGIIGSSTGELFF	TGCGCCAGCAGCCAAGGTATCATCGGCAGCTCTACCGGGGAGCTGTTTTTT
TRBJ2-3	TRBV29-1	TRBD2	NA	CSVEKAGTSALDTQYF	TGCAGCGTTGAAAAGGCAGGGACTAGCGCACTAGATACGCAGTATTTT
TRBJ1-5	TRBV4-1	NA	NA	CASSQGSGTLNQPQHF	TGCGCCAGCAGCCAAGGGTCAGGGACCCTTAATCAGCCCCAGCATTTT
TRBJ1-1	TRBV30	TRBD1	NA	CAWSRQGNTEAFF	TGTGCCTGGAGCCGACAGGGGAACACTGAAGCTTTCTTT
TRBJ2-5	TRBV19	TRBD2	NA	CASRKDSAGGGETQYF	TGTGCCAGTAGAAAGGACTCGGCGGGAGGGGGAGAGACCCAGTACTTC
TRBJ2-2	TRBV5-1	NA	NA	CASSLGSGSNTGELFF	TGCGCCAGCAGCTTGGGGTCGGGGTCGAACACCGGGGAGCTGTTTTTT
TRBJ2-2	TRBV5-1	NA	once	CASSRGDDTGELFF	TGCGCCAGCAGTAGGGGAGATGACACCGGGGAGCTGTTTTTT
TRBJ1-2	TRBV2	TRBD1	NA	CASTLGGQGRGYTF	TGTGCCAGCACCCTAGGGGGACAGGGTCGGGGCTACACCTTC
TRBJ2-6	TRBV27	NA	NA	CASSLGPGADSGANVLTF	TGTGCCAGCAGTTTAGGTCCAGGGGCCGATTCTGGGGCCAACGTCCTGACTTTC
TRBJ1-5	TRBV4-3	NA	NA	CASSQDMGVNQPQHF	TGCGCCAGCAGCCAAGATATGGGGGTCAATCAGCCCCAGCATTTT
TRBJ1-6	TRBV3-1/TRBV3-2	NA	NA	CASSQLGEGDSPLHF	TGTGCCAGCAGCCAGTTGGGGGAAGGGGATTCACCCCTCCACTTT
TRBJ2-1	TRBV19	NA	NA	CASSIAGGVNNEQFF	TGTGCCAGTAGTATAGCGGGCGGGGTTAACAATGAGCAGTTCTTC
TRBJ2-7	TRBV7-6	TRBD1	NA	CASSRNGDRDYEQYF	TGTGCCAGCAGCAGAAACGGGGACAGGGACTACGAGCAGTACTTC
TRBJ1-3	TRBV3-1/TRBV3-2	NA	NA	CASSQQGYGNTIYF	TGTGCCAGCAGCCAGCAGGGCTATGGAAACACCATATATTTT
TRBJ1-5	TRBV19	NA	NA	CASRTTSRSNQPQHF	TGTGCCAGTAGAACCACATCAAGGAGCAATCAGCCCCAGCATTTT
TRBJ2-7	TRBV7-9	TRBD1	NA	CASSFGDSFEQYF	TGTGCCAGCAGCTTTGGGGACAGTTTCGAGCAGTACTTC
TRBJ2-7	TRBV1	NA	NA	CTSSPAYEQYF	TGCACCAGCAGCCCCGCCTACGAGCAGTACTTC
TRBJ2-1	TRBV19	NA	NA	CASSPLLGRGGNEQFF	TGTGCCAGTAGTCCACTTCTGGGCCGAGGCGGGAATGAGCAGTTCTTC
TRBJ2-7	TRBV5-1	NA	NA	CASSLNSLTRSSYEQYF	TGCGCCAGCAGCTTGAACAGCCTCACTAGATCCTCCTACGAGCAGTACTTC
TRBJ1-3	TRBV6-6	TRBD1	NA	CASSRARDRGSGNTIYF	TGTGCCAGCAGTCGCGCCCGGGACAGGGGATCTGGAAACACCATATATTTT
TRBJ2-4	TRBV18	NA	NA	CASSPGRGTIAKNIQYF	TGTGCCAGCTCACCTGGTAGGGGGACTATAGCCAAAAACATTCAGTACTTC
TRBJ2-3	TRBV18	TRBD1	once	CASSRGPVDTQYF	TGTGCCAGCTCAAGGGGGCCTGTAGATACGCAGTATTTT
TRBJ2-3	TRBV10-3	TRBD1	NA	CAISGQDRGEDTQYF	TGTGCCATCAGTGGTCAGGACAGGGGGGAAGATACGCAGTATTTT
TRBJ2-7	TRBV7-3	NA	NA	CASSLKGDYEQYF	TGTGCCAGCAGCTTAAAGGGGGATTACGAGCAGTACTTC
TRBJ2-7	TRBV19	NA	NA	CASSIGKGVTYEQYF	TGTGCCAGTAGTATCGGGAAGGGGGTAACCTACGAGCAGTACTTC
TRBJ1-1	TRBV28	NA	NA	CASSPHGQRTEAFF	TGTGCCAGCAGTCCACACGGACAAAGGACTGAAGCTTTCTTT
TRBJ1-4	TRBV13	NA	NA	CASSLSGKYNEKLFF	TGTGCCAGCAGCTTGTCAGGAAAATATAATGAAAAACTGTTTTTT
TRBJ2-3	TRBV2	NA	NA	CASSLKRTDTQYF	TGTGCCAGCAGTTTAAAGAGAACAGATACGCAGTATTTT
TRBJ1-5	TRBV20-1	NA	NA	CSASRGRINQPQHF	TGCAGTGCTAGTCGAGGGCGGATCAATCAGCCCCAGCATTTT
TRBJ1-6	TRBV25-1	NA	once	CASSGGTPLHF	TGTGCCAGCAGTGGGGGGACACCCCTCCACTTT
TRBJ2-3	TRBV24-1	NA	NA	CATSDPAQADTQYF	TGTGCCACCAGTGACCCAGCTCAGGCAGATACGCAGTATTTT
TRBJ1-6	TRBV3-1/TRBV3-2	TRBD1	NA	CASSLGQENSPLHF	TGTGCCAGCAGCCTGGGACAGGAAAATTCACCCCTCCACTTT
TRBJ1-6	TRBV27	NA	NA	CASSNQGKVSPLHF	TGTGCCAGCAGTAACCAAGGGAAGGTTTCACCCCTCCACTTT